This T cell receptor beta chain was sequenced for a study of OX40 agonist ivuxolimab in advanced cancers. Whole-study findings and limits: Expanded clones tended on average to be more numerous among CD8+ T cells than CD4+.

On this clone: The antigen is not known. Compared with germline, one end of the junction differs, possibly owing to a read error.

Sequenced by immunoSEQ multiplex PCR; TCRdb stores in-frame clones only, minus some. The data show approximately 44,000 clones, over 80% seen once. Blood sampling was done at baseline, cycle 4 day 1, and cycle 7 day 1. This CDR3 contains 8 residues. Germline V CDR1 and CDR2: MNHEY, SMNVEV (reference sequence). The receptor was isolated from an adult with an advanced solid tumor such as melanoma, head and neck, liver or kidney cancer. The sample here was CD4+ or CD8+ T cells sorted from blood, taken in a trial of the OX40 agonist ivuxolimab. The chain recombines TRBV27 with TRBJ1-4, with unresolved D. The CDR3 DNA reads as TGTGCCCGCCTTCTGAGAATTTTT. Protein sequence: CARLLRIF. Complete variable domain (other parts from reference TRBV27 and TRBJ1-4): EAQVTQNPRYLITVTGKKLTVTCSQNMNHEYMSWYRQDPGLGLRQIYYSMNVEVTDKGDVPEGYKVSRKEKRNFPLILESPSPNQTSLYFCARLLRIFGSGTQLSVL.